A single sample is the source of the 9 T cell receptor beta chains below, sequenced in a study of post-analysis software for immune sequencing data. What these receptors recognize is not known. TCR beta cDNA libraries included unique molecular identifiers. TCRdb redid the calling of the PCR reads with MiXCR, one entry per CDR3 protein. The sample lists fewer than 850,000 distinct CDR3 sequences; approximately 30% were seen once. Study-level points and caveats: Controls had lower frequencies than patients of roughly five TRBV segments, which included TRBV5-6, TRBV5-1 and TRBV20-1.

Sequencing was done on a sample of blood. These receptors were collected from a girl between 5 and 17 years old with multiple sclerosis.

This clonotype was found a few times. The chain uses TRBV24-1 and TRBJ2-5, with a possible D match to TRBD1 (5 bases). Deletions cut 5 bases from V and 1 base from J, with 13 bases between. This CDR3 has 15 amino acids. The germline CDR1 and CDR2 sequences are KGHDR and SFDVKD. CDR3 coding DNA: TGTGCCACCAGTGGCCCAGGGTTAGGCCAAGAGACCCAGTACTTC. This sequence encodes CATSGPGLGQETQYF.

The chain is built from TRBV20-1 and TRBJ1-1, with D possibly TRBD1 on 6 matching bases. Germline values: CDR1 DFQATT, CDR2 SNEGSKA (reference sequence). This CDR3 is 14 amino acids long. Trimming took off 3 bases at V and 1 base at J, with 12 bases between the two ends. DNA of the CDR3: TGCAGTGCTAGGTTGACAGGTCAGAACACTGAAGCTTTCTTT. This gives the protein CSARLTGQNTEAFF.

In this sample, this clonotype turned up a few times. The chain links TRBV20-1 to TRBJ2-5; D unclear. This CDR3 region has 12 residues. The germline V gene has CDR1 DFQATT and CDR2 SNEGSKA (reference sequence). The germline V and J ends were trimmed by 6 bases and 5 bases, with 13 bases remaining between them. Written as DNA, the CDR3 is TGCAGTGCCCCAGAGACGGTCGAGACCCAGTACTTC. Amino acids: CSAPETVETQYF.

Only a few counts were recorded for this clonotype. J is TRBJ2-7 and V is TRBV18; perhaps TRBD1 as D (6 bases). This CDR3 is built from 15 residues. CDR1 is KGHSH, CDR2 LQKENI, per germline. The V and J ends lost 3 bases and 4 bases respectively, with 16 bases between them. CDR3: CASSPAQGPSYEQYF. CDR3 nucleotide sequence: TGTGCCAGCTCACCCGCTCAGGGGCCGAGTTACGAGCAGTACTTC.

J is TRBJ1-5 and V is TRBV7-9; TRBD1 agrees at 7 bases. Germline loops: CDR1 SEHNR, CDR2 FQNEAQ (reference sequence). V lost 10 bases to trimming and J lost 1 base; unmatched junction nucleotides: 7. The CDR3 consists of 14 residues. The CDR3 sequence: CAIQGGGSNQPQHF. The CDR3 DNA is TGTGCCATCCAGGGGGGGGGGAGCAATCAGCCCCAGCATTTT.

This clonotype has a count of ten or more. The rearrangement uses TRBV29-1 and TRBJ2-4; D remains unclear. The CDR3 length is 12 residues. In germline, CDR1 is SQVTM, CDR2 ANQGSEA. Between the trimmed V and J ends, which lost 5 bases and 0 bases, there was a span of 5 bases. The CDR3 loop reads CSVQVAKNIQYF. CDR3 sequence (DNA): TGCAGCGTTCAGGTAGCCAAAAACATTCAGTACTTC.

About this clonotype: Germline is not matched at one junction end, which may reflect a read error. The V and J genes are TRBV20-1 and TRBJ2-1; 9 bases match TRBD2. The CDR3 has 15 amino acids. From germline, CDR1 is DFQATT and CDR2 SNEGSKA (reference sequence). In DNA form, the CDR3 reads TGCGGTGCTATCCCCCTCGCGGGAGGGCCAAGTGAGCAGTTCTTC. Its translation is CGAIPLAGGPSEQFF.

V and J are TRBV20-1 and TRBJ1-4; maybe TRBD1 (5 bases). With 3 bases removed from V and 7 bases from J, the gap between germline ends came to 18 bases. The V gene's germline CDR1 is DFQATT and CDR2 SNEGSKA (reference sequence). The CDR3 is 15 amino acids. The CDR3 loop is CSARLLAGGGEKLFF. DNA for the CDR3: TGCAGTGCTAGGCTCCTCGCGGGGGGAGGTGAAAAACTGTTTTTT.

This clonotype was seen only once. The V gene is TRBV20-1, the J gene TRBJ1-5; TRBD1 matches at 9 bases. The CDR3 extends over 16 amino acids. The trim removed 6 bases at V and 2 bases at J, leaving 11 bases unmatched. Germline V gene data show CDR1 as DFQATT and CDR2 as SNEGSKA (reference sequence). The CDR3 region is CSAETGGGVGNQPQHF. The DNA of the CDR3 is TGCAGTGCCGAGACAGGGGGAGGTGTCGGCAATCAGCCCCAGCATTTT.